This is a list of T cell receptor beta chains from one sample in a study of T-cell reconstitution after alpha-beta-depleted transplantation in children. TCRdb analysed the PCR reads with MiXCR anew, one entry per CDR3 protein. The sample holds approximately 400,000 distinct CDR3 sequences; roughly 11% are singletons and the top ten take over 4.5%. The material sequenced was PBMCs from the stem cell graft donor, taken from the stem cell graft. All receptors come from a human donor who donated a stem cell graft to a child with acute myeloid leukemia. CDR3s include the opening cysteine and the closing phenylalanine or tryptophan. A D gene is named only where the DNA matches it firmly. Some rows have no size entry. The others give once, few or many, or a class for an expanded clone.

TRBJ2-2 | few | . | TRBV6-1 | CASSPGTQWAGELFF | TGTGCCAGCAGTCCCGGGACGCAGTGGGCCGGGGAGCTGTTTTTT
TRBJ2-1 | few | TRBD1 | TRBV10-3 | CATHSGTGNYNEQFF | TGTGCCACCCACTCCGGGACAGGGAATTACAATGAGCAGTTCTTC
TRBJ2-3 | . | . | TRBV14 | CASSQDWTDTQYF | TGTGCCAGCAGCCAAGATTGGACAGATACGCAGTATTTT
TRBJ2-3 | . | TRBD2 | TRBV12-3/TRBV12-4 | CASSLAGTSGTSTDTQYF | TGTGCCAGCAGTTTAGCTGGGACTAGCGGAACTAGCACAGATACGCAGTATTTT
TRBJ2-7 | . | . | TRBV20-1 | CSGPYYEQYF | TGCAGTGGGCCCTATTACGAGCAGTACTTC
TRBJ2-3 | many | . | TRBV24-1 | CATSELSTDTQYF | TGTGCCACCAGTGAGTTGAGCACAGATACGCAGTATTTT
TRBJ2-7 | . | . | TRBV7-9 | CASSSPSITYEQYF | TGTGCCAGCAGCTCCCCCTCGATAACCTACGAGCAGTACTTC
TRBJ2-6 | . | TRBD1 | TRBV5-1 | CASRPQTTGSVLTF | TGCGCCAGCAGACCCCAAACGACAGGGTCTGTCCTGACTTTC
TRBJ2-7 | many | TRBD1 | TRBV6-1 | CASRRDRDGYEQYF | TGTGCCAGCAGACGGGACAGGGATGGATACGAGCAGTACTTC
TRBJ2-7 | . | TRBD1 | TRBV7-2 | CASRLRTGGDEQYF | TGTGCCAGCAGACTCCGGACAGGGGGTGACGAGCAGTACTTC
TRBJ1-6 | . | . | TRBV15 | CATSLLDFDDSPLHF | TGTGCCACCAGCTTACTGGACTTCGACGATTCACCCCTCCACTTT
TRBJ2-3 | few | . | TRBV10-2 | CASSDQSGTQYF | TGCGCCAGCAGTGATCAGTCGGGTACGCAGTATTTT
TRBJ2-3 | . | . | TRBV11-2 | CASSLSGQRTDTQYF | TGTGCCAGCAGCCTTAGTGGGCAACGCACAGATACGCAGTATTTT
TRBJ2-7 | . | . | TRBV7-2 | CASSLGGSPYEQYF | TGTGCCAGCAGCTTAGGAGGCAGCCCCTACGAGCAGTACTTC
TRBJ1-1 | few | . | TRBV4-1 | CASSQATTNLAFF | TGCGCCAGCAGCCAAGCCACCACGAATTTAGCTTTCTTT
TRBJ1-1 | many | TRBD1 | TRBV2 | CASMSGQGFSEAFF | TGTGCCAGCATGAGTGGACAGGGTTTTTCTGAAGCTTTCTTT
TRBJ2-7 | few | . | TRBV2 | CASTVGPGFEQYF | TGTGCGAGCACTGTGGGACCGGGGTTCGAGCAGTACTTC
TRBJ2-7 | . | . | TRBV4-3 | CASSQDLGLSYEQYF | TGCGCCAGCAGCCAAGATCTCGGACTTTCCTACGAGCAGTACTTC
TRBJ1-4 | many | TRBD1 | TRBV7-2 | CASSLDRGIEKLFF | TGTGCCAGCAGCCTGGACAGGGGGATTGAAAAACTGTTTTTT
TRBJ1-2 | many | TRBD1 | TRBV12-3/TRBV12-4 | CASSFLPDRGNGYTF | TGTGCCAGCAGCTTCCTTCCGGACAGGGGCAATGGCTACACCTTC
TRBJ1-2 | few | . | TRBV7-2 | CASSLVGDGSYGYTF | TGTGCCAGCAGCTTAGTTGGGGACGGCTCCTATGGCTACACCTTC
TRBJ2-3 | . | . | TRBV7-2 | CASSETGSRTDTQYF | TGTGCCAGCAGCGAGACAGGATCCCGCACAGATACGCAGTATTTT
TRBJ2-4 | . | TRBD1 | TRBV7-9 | CASSPTGGGGKNIQYF | TGTGCCAGCAGCCCCACAGGGGGTGGAGGCAAAAACATTCAGTACTTC
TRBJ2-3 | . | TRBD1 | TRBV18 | CASSSRTGPTDTQYF | TGTGCCAGCTCATCCAGGACAGGGCCCACAGATACGCAGTATTTT
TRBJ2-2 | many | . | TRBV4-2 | CASSQDLNTGELFF | TGTGCCAGCAGCCAAGATTTGAACACCGGGGAGCTGTTTTTT
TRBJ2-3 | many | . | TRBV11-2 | CASSLEGRVVPADTQYF | TGTGCCAGCAGCTTAGAAGGGCGGGTAGTACCCGCAGATACGCAGTATTTT
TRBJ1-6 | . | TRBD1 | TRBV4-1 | CASSQGTTGAPNSPLHF | TGCGCCAGCAGCCAGGGGACGACAGGGGCTCCTAATTCACCCCTCCACTTT
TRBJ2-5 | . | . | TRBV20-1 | CSAWTTETQYF | TGCAGTGCTTGGACCACCGAGACCCAGTACTTC